Listed below are T cell receptor beta chains from one sample, sequenced in a study of blood T cell repertoires in COVID-19. Clones were read by immunoSEQ multiplex PCR, and TCRdb kept only the in-frame ones, dropping some. Among about 95,000 clones listed, roughly 79% were seen once. The sample comprised peripheral blood. These receptors all stem from a man older than 75 with COVID-19, enrolled during active disease. Each CDR3 is given with its conserved first and last residue. A D gene is named only where the DNA matches it firmly. Clone sizes are given selectively: once, few, many, or a class where the clone is expanded.

v_call	j_call	d_call	clone_size	cdr3_aa	cdr3_nt
TRBV6-5	TRBJ1-2	NA	NA	CASSYSGRDNYGYTF	TGTGCCAGCAGTTACTCAGGCAGGGATAACTATGGCTACACCTTC
TRBV3-1/TRBV3-2	TRBJ2-5	TRBD2	NA	CASSPLTILAGMGETQYF	TGTGCCAGCAGCCCACTGACGATACTAGCGGGGATGGGGGAGACCCAGTACTTC
TRBV14	TRBJ2-4	TRBD2	NA	CASSQALAGARYF	TGTGCCAGCAGCCAAGCGCTAGCGGGAGCGAGGTACTTC
TRBV11-3	TRBJ2-1	NA	NA	CASSQDPRGNEQFF	TGTGCCAGCAGCCAAGACCCAAGAGGGAATGAGCAGTTCTTC
TRBV19	TRBJ1-2	TRBD1	NA	CASSILTGDQNYGYTF	TGTGCCAGTAGTATCCTGACAGGGGACCAGAACTATGGCTACACCTTC
TRBV27	TRBJ1-6	TRBD1	NA	CASSLGTGIYNSPLHF	TGTGCCAGCAGTCTAGGGACAGGGATCTATAATTCACCCCTCCACTTT
TRBV7-3	TRBJ2-1	NA	NA	CASSLTSAANEQFF	TGTGCCAGCAGCTTAACATCCGCGGCCAATGAGCAGTTCTTC
TRBV7-9	TRBJ1-4	TRBD1	NA	CASSSTGVGEKLFF	TGTGCCAGCAGCTCAACAGGGGTAGGCGAAAAACTGTTTTTT
TRBV28	TRBJ2-7	TRBD1	NA	CASSEPGQGTEQYF	TGTGCCAGCAGTGAACCGGGACAGGGAACCGAGCAGTACTTC
TRBV7-2	TRBJ2-3	TRBD2	NA	CASSKGLAGTDTQYF	TGTGCCAGCAGCAAAGGACTAGCGGGAACAGATACGCAGTATTTT
TRBV27	TRBJ1-4	TRBD1	NA	CASSYQGAAEKLFF	TGTGCCAGCAGTTATCAGGGGGCGGCTGAAAAACTGTTTTTT
TRBV12-3/TRBV12-4	TRBJ1-1	NA	NA	CASSIRPREEAFF	TGTGCCAGCAGTATCAGACCCCGCGAGGAGGCTTTCTTT
TRBV4-3	TRBJ1-3	TRBD1	once	CASSNYLGQGAGNTIYF	TGCGCCAGCAGCAATTATTTAGGACAGGGGGCTGGAAACACCATATATTTT
TRBV27	TRBJ2-1	TRBD1	NA	CASSRRQGEQFF	TGTGCCAGCAGTCGAAGACAGGGGGAGCAGTTCTTC
TRBV2	TRBJ1-2	NA	NA	CASSVTANYGYTF	TGTGCCAGCAGTGTGACAGCAAACTATGGCTACACCTTC
TRBV7-8	TRBJ2-5	NA	NA	CASSLFGGGALQETQYF	TGTGCCAGCAGCTTATTTGGCGGGGGCGCCCTACAAGAGACCCAGTACTTC
TRBV6-6	TRBJ1-2	NA	few	CASTQGYGYTF	TGTGCCAGCACTCAGGGCTATGGCTACACCTTC
TRBV5-4	TRBJ2-1	NA	NA	CASSSATAYNEQFF	TGTGCCAGCAGTTCAGCTACAGCTTACAATGAGCAGTTCTTC
TRBV13	TRBJ2-1	TRBD1	NA	CASSPTGGGSNEQFF	TGTGCCAGCAGCCCGACAGGGGGCGGGAGCAATGAGCAGTTCTTC
TRBV3-1/TRBV3-2	TRBJ2-7	TRBD2	once	CASSQESSGRAYEQYF	TGTGCCAGCAGCCAAGAGTCTAGCGGGAGAGCCTACGAGCAGTACTTC
TRBV9	TRBJ1-4	NA	NA	CASSGSETNEKLFF	TGTGCCAGCAGCGGGTCGGAGACTAATGAAAAACTGTTTTTT
TRBV11-2	TRBJ2-2	TRBD2	NA	CASSLASSGARTGELFF	TGTGCCAGCAGCTTAGCCTCTAGCGGGGCCCGAACCGGGGAGCTGTTTTTT
TRBV2	TRBJ1-2	TRBD1	NA	CASRVPGQGARGYTF	TGTGCCAGCAGAGTTCCGGGACAGGGGGCCCGAGGCTACACCTTC
TRBV18	TRBJ2-5	NA	NA	CASSPRGLETQYF	TGTGCCAGCTCACCAAGGGGCCTGGAGACCCAGTACTTC
TRBV5-1	TRBJ1-5	NA	NA	CASSLDSSLSNQPQHF	TGCGCCAGCAGCTTGGATAGTTCGTTGAGCAATCAGCCCCAGCATTTT
TRBV3-1/TRBV3-2	TRBJ2-1	TRBD2	NA	CASSPDSFSGLAGGPGFF	TGTGCCAGCAGCCCCGACAGTTTCTCGGGACTAGCGGGAGGGCCGGGTTTCTTC
TRBV5-4	TRBJ2-5	TRBD2	NA	CASSKRGARETQYF	TGTGCCAGCAGTAAGCGGGGGGCTCGGGAGACCCAGTACTTC
TRBV6-5	TRBJ2-7	TRBD2	NA	CAIRREGTREQYF	TGTGCCATCCGTAGGGAGGGTACGAGAGAGCAGTACTTC
TRBV10-3	TRBJ1-1	NA	few	CAINREPNTEAFF	TGTGCCATCAATCGGGAGCCGAACACTGAAGCTTTCTTT
TRBV12-5	TRBJ1-1	NA	NA	CASGLARKTEPNTEAFF	TGTGCTAGTGGTTTGGCCAGAAAGACAGAACCAAACACTGAAGCTTTCTTT
TRBV2	TRBJ2-6	NA	NA	CASSDDSPRSGANVLTF	TGTGCCAGCAGTGACGACAGCCCCCGCTCTGGGGCCAACGTCCTGACTTTC
TRBV7-3	TRBJ2-5	NA	NA	CASSLRYKETQYF	TGTGCCAGCAGCTTACGGTATAAAGAGACCCAGTACTTC
TRBV7-2	TRBJ2-2	TRBD2	NA	CASSLSGGGRTGELFF	TGTGCCAGCAGCTTATCTGGCGGGGGGCGAACCGGGGAGCTGTTTTTT
TRBV2	TRBJ2-5	NA	NA	CASCPTRAETQYF	TGTGCCAGCTGTCCCACTAGGGCCGAGACCCAGTACTTC
TRBV29-1	TRBJ2-2	NA	NA	CSVLAANTGELFF	TGCAGCGTTCTGGCGGCGAACACCGGGGAGCTGTTTTTT
TRBV30	TRBJ2-1	NA	NA	CAWEARQSEQFF	TGTGCCTGGGAAGCCAGGCAGTCTGAGCAGTTCTTC
TRBV7-9	TRBJ1-5	NA	few	CASSPNRENQPQHF	TGTGCCAGCAGCCCGAACAGGGAGAATCAGCCCCAGCATTTT
TRBV30	TRBJ2-1	NA	NA	CAWSDREIQFF	TGTGCCTGGAGCGACCGGGAGATTCAGTTCTTC
TRBV7-9	TRBJ1-2	NA	once	CASSLDYGANYGYTF	TGTGCCAGCAGCTTAGACTACGGAGCTAACTATGGCTACACCTTC
TRBV14	TRBJ2-3	TRBD2	NA	CASSLLAGVLHF	TGTGCCAGCAGCCTCCTAGCGGGAGTTCTTCATTTT
TRBV5-1	TRBJ2-2	NA	NA	CASSLRDGADIGELFF	TGCGCCAGCAGCCTCCGAGATGGGGCGGACATTGGGGAGCTGTTTTTT
TRBV4-3	TRBJ1-6	TRBD1	NA	CASSQDLGQGVIDSPLHF	TGCGCCAGCAGCCAAGATCTAGGACAGGGAGTAATCGATTCACCCCTCCACTTT
TRBV19	TRBJ1-3	NA	NA	CASSIDGDRFLSGNTIYF	TGTGCCAGTAGTATAGACGGAGACAGGTTTCTCTCTGGAAACACCATATATTTT
TRBV30	TRBJ1-2	NA	NA	CAWSQDSNYGYTF	TGTGCCTGGAGTCAGGATAGTAACTATGGCTACACCTTC
TRBV19	TRBJ1-5	NA	NA	CASSIDSGNQPQHF	TGTGCCAGTAGTATAGACAGCGGCAATCAGCCCCAGCATTTT
TRBV9	TRBJ2-7	TRBD2	NA	CASSVASGSYEQYF	TGTGCCAGCAGCGTAGCTAGCGGGAGCTACGAGCAGTACTTC
TRBV5-1	TRBJ2-1	TRBD2	NA	CASSPTSGYNEQFF	TGCGCCAGCAGCCCGACTAGCGGATACAATGAGCAGTTCTTC
TRBV4-3	TRBJ2-7	TRBD1	NA	CASSQLDRVGVEQYF	TGCGCCAGCAGCCAACTCGACAGGGTTGGGGTCGAGCAGTACTTC
TRBV5-6	TRBJ2-5	TRBD1	NA	CASSLGQGWTETQYF	TGTGCCAGCAGCTTGGGACAGGGATGGACGGAGACCCAGTACTTC
TRBV18	TRBJ2-7	TRBD2	NA	CASSFRGETYEQYF	TGTGCCAGCTCATTCCGGGGGGAGACCTACGAGCAGTACTTC
TRBV4-2	TRBJ2-3	TRBD1	NA	CASSPGQGYREDTQYF	TGTGCCAGCAGCCCGGGACAGGGGTATCGTGAAGATACGCAGTATTTT
TRBV5-4	TRBJ2-7	TRBD2	NA	CASSLKRGRDEQYF	TGTGCCAGCAGCCTGAAGCGGGGCAGGGACGAGCAGTACTTC
TRBV28	TRBJ1-6	TRBD1	NA	CASSFRQGFSPLHF	TGTGCCAGCAGTTTTCGACAGGGATTCTCACCCCTCCACTTT
TRBV28	TRBJ2-3	NA	NA	CASSRSSTDTQYF	TGTGCCAGCAGTCGTTCCAGCACAGATACGCAGTATTTT
TRBV19	TRBJ1-6	NA	NA	CASKTVSENSPLHF	TGTGCCAGTAAAACAGTTAGTGAAAATTCACCCCTCCACTTT
TRBV10-3	TRBJ2-1	TRBD1	NA	CANPGQGHEQFF	TGTGCCAACCCGGGACAGGGCCATGAGCAGTTCTTC
TRBV7-3	TRBJ1-3	NA	NA	CASSLTIGNTIYF	TGTGCCAGCAGCTTAACTATAGGAAACACCATATATTTT
TRBV19	TRBJ1-2	NA	NA	CASSIEGGGSYTF	TGTGCCAGTAGTATAGAGGGAGGGGGGAGCTACACCTTC
TRBV18	TRBJ1-1	NA	NA	CASSPRTAHNTEAFF	TGTGCCAGCTCACCCCGGACAGCTCATAACACTGAAGCTTTCTTT
TRBV7-2	TRBJ2-5	TRBD1	NA	CAIETGGWETQYF	TGTGCCATAGAGACAGGGGGCTGGGAGACCCAGTACTTC